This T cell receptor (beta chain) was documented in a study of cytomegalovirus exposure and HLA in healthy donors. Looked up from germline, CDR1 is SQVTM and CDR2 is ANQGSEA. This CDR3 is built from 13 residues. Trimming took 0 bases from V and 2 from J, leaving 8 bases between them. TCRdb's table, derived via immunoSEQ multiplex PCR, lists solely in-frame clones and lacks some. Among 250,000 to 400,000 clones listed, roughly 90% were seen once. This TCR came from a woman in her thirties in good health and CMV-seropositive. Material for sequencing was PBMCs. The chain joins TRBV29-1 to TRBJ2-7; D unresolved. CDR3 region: CSVEEVGAYEQYF. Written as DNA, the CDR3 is TGCAGCGTTGAAGAGGTAGGCGCCTACGAGCAGTACTTC.